The T cell receptor beta chain described here comes from a study of a mutant IDH1 vaccine in newly diagnosed glioma. About the study: Mean patient age was around 40 years; 62.5% were male and about 38% female. Study-level points and caveats: Pseudoprogression showed no apparent link to changes in top peripheral T cell clonotypes. Vaccine-induced immune responses occurred in roughly 93% of patients.

The CDR3 has 15 residues. Germline CDR1 reads MNHNY; CDR2 reads SVGAGI (reference sequence). The J segment lost 4 bases and the V segment lost 7 bases, leaving 12 bases of the junction unmatched. TCRdb's copy holds only in-frame clones and misses some; the assay was immunoSEQ multiplex PCR. The sample consists of 50,000 to 65,000 clones, around 90% of them appearing once. This sample's time point: week 11, during vaccination. With topical imiquimod, each dose of the vaccine consisted of 300 ug of mutant IDH1 20-mer peptide. This clone was seen only once. Its antigen is still unknown. Material: PBMCs, obtained from a glioma patient whose treatment included an IDH1 peptide vaccine. This clonotype originated in a man aged 50-59 years with glioma. The chain links TRBV6-6 to TRBJ2-7, with 8 positions matching TRBD1. CDR3 sequence: CASTPRSGQGYEQYF. CDR3 nucleotides: TGTGCCAGCACCCCCAGGTCCGGACAGGGATACGAGCAGTACTTC.